The 19 T cell receptor beta chains below all came from one sample that was sequenced in a study of CD8 T cells in ankylosing spondylitis. In TCRdb, the 5' RACE reads were re-called with MiXCR into one record per CDR3 protein. The sample includes about 260,000 distinct CDR3 sequences, over 15% seen only once; the top ten take roughly 8.3%. Sequenced: blood, either unsorted or a sorted T cell fraction (not recorded which). These receptors were collected from a male donor with ankylosing spondylitis or in good health (not recorded which).

The chain uses TRBV18 and TRBJ2-3, with D unresolved. CDR1 is KGHSH, CDR2 LQKENI, per germline. The CDR3 contains 14 residues. The V end lost 3 bases, the J end lost 6 bases, and 13 bases lay between the germline ends. CDR3 nucleotides: TGTGCCAGCTCACCTGGCCCGTCCTCGGATACGCAGTATTTT. Translation: CASSPGPSSDTQYF. Combining the CDR3 with reference TRBV18 and TRBJ2-3 gives the whole variable domain NAGVMQNPRHLVRRRGQEARLRCSPMKGHSHVYWYRQLPEEGLKFMVYLQKENIIDESGMPKERFSAEFPKEGPSILRIQQVVRGDSAAYFCASSPGPSSDTQYFGPGTRLTVL.

This clonotype was seen more than once but under ten times. The rearrangement joins TRBV20-1 to TRBJ2-3; possibly TRBD2 for D (6 bases). Germline values: CDR1 DFQATT, CDR2 SNEGSKA (reference sequence). This CDR3 is built from 14 residues. CDR3 residues: CSATRGASTDTQYF. The CDR3 DNA follows: TGCAGCGCCACTCGCGGGGCGAGCACAGATACGCAGTATTTT.

This clonotype was detected many times. The rearrangement uses TRBV6-2 or TRBV6-3 and TRBJ2-2, with D tentatively TRBD2 (5 bases). The V and J ends lost 2 bases and 1 base respectively, with 5 bases between them. CDR3 length: 14 residues. The germline CDR1 and CDR2 sequences are MNHEY and SVGEGT. The CDR3 nucleotides are TGTGCCAGCAGTTACGGGAGGAACACCGGGGAGCTGTTTTTT. Residues: CASSYGRNTGELFF.

The chain recombines TRBV28 with TRBJ2-5; D gene unclear. CDR1 is MDHEN and CDR2 is SYDVKM in the germline V gene. V was pared by 1 base and J by 3 bases, with 6 bases between. The CDR3 length is 13 residues. The DNA of the CDR3 is TGTGCCAGCAGTTTATTCTCAGAAGAGACCCAGTACTTC. Its protein is CASSLFSEETQYF.

This clonotype occurred a few times. This chain joins TRBV30 and TRBJ2-2; 9 nucleotides agree with TRBD2. The CDR3 totals 14 residues. J was trimmed by 3 bases and V by 5 bases; bases with no gene match: 4. Germline CDR1 reads GTSNPN; CDR2 reads SVGIG (reference sequence). The DNA for the CDR3 is TGTGCCTGGGGTAGCGGGGGATACACCGGGGAGCTGTTTTTT. It codes for CAWGSGGYTGELFF.

The V call is TRBV28, the J call TRBJ2-7; 7 bases match TRBD2. This CDR3 comprises 17 residues. V dropped 4 bases and J dropped 0; count of bases not matched to a gene: 12. Germline V gives CDR1 MDHEN, CDR2 SYDVKM. As DNA, the CDR3 is TGTGCCAGCAGTTCCCGAGGTGGGCGGGAGAGCTCCTACGAGCAGTACGTC. It specifies CASSSRGGRESSYEQYV.

This clonotype occurred many times. This sequence joins TRBV20-1 and TRBJ2-3; 7 nucleotides line up with TRBD1. The CDR3 extends over 16 amino acids. V was clipped by 1 base and J by 2 bases; unmatched bases: 9. The V gene's germline CDR1 is DFQATT and CDR2 SNEGSKA (reference sequence). The CDR3 region is CSARGFVRGYTDTQYF. In DNA form, the CDR3 reads TGCAGTGCTAGAGGGTTCGTCAGGGGGTACACAGATACGCAGTATTTT.

In its sample, this clonotype was seen a few times. The genes are TRBV5-1 and TRBJ2-2; 13 bases fit TRBD2. Germline CDR1 and CDR2: SGHRS and YFSETQ. The CDR3 has 18 residues. J lost 3 bases, V lost 4 bases, and 9 bases had no gene match. CDR3 sequence reads: CASSLTSGRAGYTGELFF. The DNA for the CDR3 is TGCGCCAGCAGCCTAACTAGCGGGAGGGCCGGATACACCGGGGAGCTGTTTTTT.

This clonotype was seen a single time. The chain uses TRBV6-6 and TRBJ2-7; no reliable D call. The V gene lost 2 bases and the J gene lost 3 bases, with 8 bases spanning the gap. The germline V gene has CDR1 MNHNY and CDR2 SVGAGI (reference sequence). This CDR3 has 13 residues. The CDR3 DNA sequence: TGTGCCAGCAGTTACGGTGTTTACTACGAGCAGTACGTC. It codes for CASSYGVYYEQYV.

This clonotype occurred a few times. The V gene is TRBV18, the J gene TRBJ1-5; D unresolved. V shed 3 bases and J shed 3 bases, with 12 bases lying between them. Per the germline V gene, CDR1 is KGHSH and CDR2 is LQKENI. The CDR3 spans 15 residues. This CDR3 is CASSPKDGANQPQHF. The CDR3, as DNA: TGTGCCAGCTCACCCAAGGACGGAGCCAATCAGCCCCAGCATTTT.

The gene calls are TRBV29-1 and TRBJ2-1; perhaps D is TRBD1 or TRBD2 (5 bases each). The CDR3 contains 10 residues. Germline V gives CDR1 SQVTM, CDR2 ANQGSEA. Trimming shortened V by 6 bases and J by 8 bases, and 8 bases separated the two germline ends. The CDR3 is CSVGAYEQFF. CDR3 in DNA: TGCAGCGTCGGGGCTTATGAGCAGTTCTTC.

A few counts support this clonotype. This chain links TRBV29-1 with TRBJ1-2; 8 positions agree with TRBD1. CDR1 and CDR2 (germline): SQVTM, ANQGSEA. The ends lost 6 bases at V and 2 bases at J; junction bases unmatched: 8. The CDR3 extends over 14 amino acids. This CDR3 is CSVHPGGPNYGYTF. DNA of the CDR3: TGCAGCGTCCATCCAGGGGGCCCGAACTATGGCTACACCTTC.

This chain connects TRBV4-1 to TRBJ2-1; D remains unclear. This CDR3 is built from 11 residues. Trimming took off 0 bases at V and 8 bases at J, with 2 bases between the two ends. Germline V gives CDR1 MGHRA, CDR2 YSYEKL. The CDR3 DNA sequence: TGCGCCAGCAGCCAAGAATATGAGCAGTTCTTC. This sequence encodes CASSQEYEQFF.

As regards this clonotype: This may be a read error, as it is one base from a much larger clone. The missing conserved phenylalanine or tryptophan at the end of this CDR3 makes a read error likely. CDR3 region: CSAEGLAGGSYNEQFL. The CDR3 coding sequence is TGCAGTGCTGAGGGCCTAGCGGGGGGCTCCTACAATGAGCAGTTCCTC. The chain links TRBV20-1 to TRBJ2-1; 11 positions match TRBD2. Germline values: CDR1 DFQATT, CDR2 SNEGSKA (reference sequence). The CDR3 contains 16 residues. V gave up 5 bases and J gave up 0 bases; unmatched junction bases: 6.

In nucleotides, the CDR3 is TGTGCCAGCAGCTTAAGTGGTGGGTGGGGAATGAACACTGAAGCTTTCTTT. Its translation is CASSLSGGWGMNTEAFF. The rearrangement uses TRBV11-2 and TRBJ1-1; no clear D gene. The CDR3 totals 17 residues. Germline assignment: CDR1 SGHAT and CDR2 FQNNGV. The germline V and J ends were trimmed by 2 bases and 0 bases, with 16 bases remaining between them.

This clonotype came up many times. Mismatch with germline at one junction end may stem from a read error. The J gene is TRBJ2-1, the V gene TRBV28; 8 nucleotides align to TRBD2. Germline V gene sequence: CDR1 MDHEN, CDR2 SYDVKM. The CDR3 is 11 amino acids. This CDR3 is CASRRSGASYF. In nucleotides, the CDR3 is TGTGCCAGCAGGCGTAGCGGGGCCTCCTACTTC.

This chain joins TRBV24-1 and TRBJ2-1; possible D gene TRBD1, 6 bases. V shed 6 bases and J shed 2 bases, with 10 bases lying between them. This CDR3 spans 14 amino acids. Germline loops: CDR1 KGHDR, CDR2 SFDVKD. The DNA of the CDR3 is TGTGCCACCAGTTCAGGGGCTACCTACAATGAGCAGTTCTTC. Residues: CATSSGATYNEQFF.

In its sample, this clonotype was seen a few times. The V call is TRBV5-1, the J call TRBJ1-1; a possible D gene is TRBD1 (5 bases). The V and J ends lost 1 base and 1 base respectively, with 11 bases between them. This CDR3 comprises 15 residues. Looked up from germline, CDR1 is SGHRS and CDR2 is YFSETQ. The CDR3 sequence: CASSLQGVANTEAFF. Here the CDR3 DNA reads TGCGCCAGCAGCTTGCAGGGAGTAGCGAACACTGAAGCTTTCTTT.

This sequence joins TRBV5-1 and TRBJ1-1; 8 positions agree with TRBD1. V lost 4 bases to trimming and J lost 5 bases; unmatched junction nucleotides: 10. CDR1 is SGHRS, CDR2 YFSETQ, per germline. There are 15 residues in the CDR3. This CDR3 reads CASSVTTGVGTEAFF. Here the CDR3 DNA reads TGCGCCAGCAGCGTTACGACAGGGGTTGGAACTGAAGCTTTCTTT.